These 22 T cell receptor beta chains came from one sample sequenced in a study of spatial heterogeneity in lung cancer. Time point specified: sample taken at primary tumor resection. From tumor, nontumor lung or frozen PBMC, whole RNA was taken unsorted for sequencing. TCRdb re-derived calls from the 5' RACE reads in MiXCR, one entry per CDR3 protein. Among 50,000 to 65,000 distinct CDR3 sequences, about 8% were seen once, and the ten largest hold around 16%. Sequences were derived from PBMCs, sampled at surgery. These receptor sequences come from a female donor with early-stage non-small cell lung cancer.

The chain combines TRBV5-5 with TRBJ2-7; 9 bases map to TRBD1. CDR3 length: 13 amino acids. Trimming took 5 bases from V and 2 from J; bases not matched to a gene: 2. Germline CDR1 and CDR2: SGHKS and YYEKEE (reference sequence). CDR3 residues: CASRRTGAYEQYF. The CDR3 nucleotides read TGTGCCAGCAGACGGACAGGGGCCTACGAGCAGTACTTC.

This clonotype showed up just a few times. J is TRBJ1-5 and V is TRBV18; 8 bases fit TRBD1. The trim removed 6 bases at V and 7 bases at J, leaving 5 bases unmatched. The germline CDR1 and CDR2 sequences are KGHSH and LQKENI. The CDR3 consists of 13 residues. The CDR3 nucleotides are TGTGCCAGCTCCGAGACAGGGGACCAGCCCCAGCATTTT. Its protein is CASSETGDQPQHF.

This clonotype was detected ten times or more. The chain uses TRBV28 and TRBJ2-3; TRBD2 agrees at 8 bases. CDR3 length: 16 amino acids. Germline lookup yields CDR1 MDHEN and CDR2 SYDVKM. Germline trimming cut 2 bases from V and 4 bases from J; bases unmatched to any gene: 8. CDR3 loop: CASSLIGGGRSDTQYF. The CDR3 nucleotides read TGTGCCAGCAGTTTAATCGGCGGGGGGAGATCAGATACGCAGTATTTT. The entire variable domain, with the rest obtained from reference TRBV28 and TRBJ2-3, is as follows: DVKVTQSSRYLVKRTGEKVFLECVQDMDHENMFWYRQDPGLGLRLIYFSYDVKMKEKGDIPEGYSVSREKKERFSLILESASTNQTSMYLCASSLIGGGRSDTQYFGPGTRLTVL.

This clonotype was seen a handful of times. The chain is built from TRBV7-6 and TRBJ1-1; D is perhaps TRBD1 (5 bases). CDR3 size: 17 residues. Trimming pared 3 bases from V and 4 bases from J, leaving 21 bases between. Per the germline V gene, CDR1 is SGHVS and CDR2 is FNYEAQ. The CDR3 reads CASSFGLVRQGITEAFF. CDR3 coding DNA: TGTGCCAGCAGCTTCGGGCTGGTGCGGCAGGGTATCACTGAAGCTTTCTTT. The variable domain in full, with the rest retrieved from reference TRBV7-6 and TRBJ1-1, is GAGVSQSPRYKVTKRGQDVALRCDPISGHVSLYWYRQALGQGPEFLTYFNYEAQQDKSGLPNDRFSAERPEGSISTLTIQRTEQRDSAMYRCASSFGLVRQGITEAFFGQGTRLTVV.

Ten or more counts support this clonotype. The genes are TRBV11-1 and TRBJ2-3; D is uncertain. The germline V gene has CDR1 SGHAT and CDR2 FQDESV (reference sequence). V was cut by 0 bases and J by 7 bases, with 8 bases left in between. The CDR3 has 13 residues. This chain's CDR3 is CASSLAPENTQYF. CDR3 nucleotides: TGTGCCAGCAGCTTAGCACCGGAAAATACGCAGTATTTT.

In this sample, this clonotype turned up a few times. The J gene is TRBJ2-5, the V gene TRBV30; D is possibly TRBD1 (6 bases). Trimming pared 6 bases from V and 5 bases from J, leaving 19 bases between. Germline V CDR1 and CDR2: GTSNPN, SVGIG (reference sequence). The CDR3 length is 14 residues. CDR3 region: CACTDEGVEETQYF. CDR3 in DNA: TGTGCCTGTACCGATGAGGGGGTGGAGGAGACCCAGTACTTC.

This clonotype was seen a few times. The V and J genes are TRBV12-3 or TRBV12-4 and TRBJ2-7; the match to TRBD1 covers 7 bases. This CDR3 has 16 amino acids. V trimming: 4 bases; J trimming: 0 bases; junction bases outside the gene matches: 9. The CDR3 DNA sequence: TGTGCCAGCAGTTCCTCGACAGGGTTCAGCTCCTACGAGCAGTACTTC. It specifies CASSSSTGFSSYEQYF.

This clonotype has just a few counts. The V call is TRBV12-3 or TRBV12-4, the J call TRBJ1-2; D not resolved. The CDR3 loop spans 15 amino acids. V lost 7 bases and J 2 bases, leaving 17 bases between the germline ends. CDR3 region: CASTLVASGNYGYTF. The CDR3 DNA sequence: TGTGCCAGCACCCTAGTAGCGTCGGGCAACTATGGCTACACCTTC.

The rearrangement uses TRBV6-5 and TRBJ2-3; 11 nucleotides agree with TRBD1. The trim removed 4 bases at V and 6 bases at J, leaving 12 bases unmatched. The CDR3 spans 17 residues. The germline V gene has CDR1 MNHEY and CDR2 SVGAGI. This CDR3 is CASSSPRRTGGRDTQYF. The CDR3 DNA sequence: TGTGCCAGCAGTTCCCCCCGCCGGACAGGGGGCAGGGATACGCAGTATTTT.

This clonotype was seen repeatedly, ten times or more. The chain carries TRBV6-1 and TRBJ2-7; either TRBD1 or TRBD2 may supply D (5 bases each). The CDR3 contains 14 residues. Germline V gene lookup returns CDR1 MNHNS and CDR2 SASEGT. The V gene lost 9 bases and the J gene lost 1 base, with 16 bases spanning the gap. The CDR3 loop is CASQELWGSYEQYV. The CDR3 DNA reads TGTGCCAGTCAGGAGCTATGGGGGTCCTACGAGCAGTACGTC.

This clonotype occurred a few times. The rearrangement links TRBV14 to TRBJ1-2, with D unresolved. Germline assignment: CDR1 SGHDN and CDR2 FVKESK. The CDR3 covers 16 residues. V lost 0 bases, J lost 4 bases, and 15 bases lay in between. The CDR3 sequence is CASSQDLSSYGYGYTF. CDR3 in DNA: TGTGCCAGCAGCCAAGATCTTAGCAGTTACGGCTATGGCTACACCTTC.

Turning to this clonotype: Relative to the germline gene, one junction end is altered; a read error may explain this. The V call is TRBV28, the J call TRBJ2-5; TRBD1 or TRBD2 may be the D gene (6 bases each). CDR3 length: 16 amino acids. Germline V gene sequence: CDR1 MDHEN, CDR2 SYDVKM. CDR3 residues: CVSRKTGSRGVETQYF. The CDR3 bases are TGTGTCAGCAGGAAGACAGGTTCGCGGGGAGTGGAGACCCAGTACTTC.

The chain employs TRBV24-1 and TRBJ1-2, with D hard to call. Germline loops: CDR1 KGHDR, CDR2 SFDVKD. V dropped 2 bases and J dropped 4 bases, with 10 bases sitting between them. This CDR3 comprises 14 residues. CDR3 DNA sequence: TGTGCCACCAGTGATTGGACGGCCCCCTATGGCTACACCTTC. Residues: CATSDWTAPYGYTF.

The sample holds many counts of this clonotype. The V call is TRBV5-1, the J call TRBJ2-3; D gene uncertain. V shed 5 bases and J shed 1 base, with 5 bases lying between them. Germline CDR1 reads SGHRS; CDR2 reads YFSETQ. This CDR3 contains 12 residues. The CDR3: CASRQRTDTQYF. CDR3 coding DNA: TGCGCCAGCAGGCAACGCACAGATACGCAGTATTTT. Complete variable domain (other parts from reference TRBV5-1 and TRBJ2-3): KAGVTQTPRYLIKTRGQQVTLSCSPISGHRSVSWYQQTPGQGLQFLFEYFSETQRNKGNFPGRFSGRQFSNSRSEMNVSTLELGDSALYLCASRQRTDTQYFGPGTRLTVL.

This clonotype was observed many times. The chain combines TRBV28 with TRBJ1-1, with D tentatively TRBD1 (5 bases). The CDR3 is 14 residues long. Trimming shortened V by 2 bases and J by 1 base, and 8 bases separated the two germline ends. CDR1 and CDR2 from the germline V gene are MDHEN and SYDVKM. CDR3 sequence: CASSLLTENTEAFF. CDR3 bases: TGTGCCAGCAGTTTACTGACAGAGAACACTGAAGCTTTCTTT.

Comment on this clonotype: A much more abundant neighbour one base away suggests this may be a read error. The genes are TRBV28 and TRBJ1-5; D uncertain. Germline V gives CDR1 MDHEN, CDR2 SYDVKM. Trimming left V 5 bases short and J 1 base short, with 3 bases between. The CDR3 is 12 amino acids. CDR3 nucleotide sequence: TGTGCCAGCAGTGTGAGCAATCAGCCCCAGCATTTT. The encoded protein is CASSVSNQPQHF.

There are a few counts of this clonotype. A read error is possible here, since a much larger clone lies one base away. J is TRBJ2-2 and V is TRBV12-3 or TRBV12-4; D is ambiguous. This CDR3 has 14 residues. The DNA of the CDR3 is TGTGTCAGCAGATTGCCCCAGAACACCGGGGAGCTGTTTTTT. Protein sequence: CVSRLPQNTGELFF.

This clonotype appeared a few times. This chain's CDR3 is CASSYSRGLETQYF. For the CDR3, the DNA is TGTGCCAGCAGTTACTCCCGGGGCTTAGAGACCCAGTACTTC. The chain recombines TRBV6-2 or TRBV6-3 with TRBJ2-5; D may be TRBD1 or TRBD2 (5 bases each). Germline assignment: CDR1 MNHEY and CDR2 SVGEGT. The CDR3 contains 14 residues. Trimming took off 0 bases at V and 4 bases at J, with 9 bases between the two ends.

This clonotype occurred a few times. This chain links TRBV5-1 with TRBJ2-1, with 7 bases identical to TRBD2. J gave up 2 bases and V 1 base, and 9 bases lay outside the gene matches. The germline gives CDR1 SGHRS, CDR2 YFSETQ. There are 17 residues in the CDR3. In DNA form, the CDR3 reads TGCGCCAGCAGCTTGCGGGCGGGAGACCGGGCCTACAATGAGCAGTTCTTC. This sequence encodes CASSLRAGDRAYNEQFF.

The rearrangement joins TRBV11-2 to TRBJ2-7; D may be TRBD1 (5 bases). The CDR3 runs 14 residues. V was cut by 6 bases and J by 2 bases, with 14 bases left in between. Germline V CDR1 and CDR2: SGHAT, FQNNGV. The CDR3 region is CASSSLTGPYEQYV. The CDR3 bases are TGTGCCAGCAGTTCCCTTACAGGTCCCTACGAGCAGTACGTC.

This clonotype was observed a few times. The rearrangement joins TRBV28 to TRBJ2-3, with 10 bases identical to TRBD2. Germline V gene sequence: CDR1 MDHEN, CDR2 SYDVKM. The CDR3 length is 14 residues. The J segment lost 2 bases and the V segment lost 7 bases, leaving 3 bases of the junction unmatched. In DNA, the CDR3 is TGTGCCAGCACTAGCGGGGGCCCCACAGATACGCAGTATTTT. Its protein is CASTSGGPTDTQYF.

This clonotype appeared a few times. CDR3 in DNA: TGTGCCAGCAGCCTACTCCTCGGCCTAGCAACAGATACGCAGTATTTT. This encodes CASSLLLGLATDTQYF. V and J are TRBV11-2 and TRBJ2-3; a weak D match, TRBD2 (5 bases). This CDR3 spans 16 amino acids. In germline, CDR1 is SGHAT, CDR2 FQNNGV. The germline V and J ends were trimmed by 5 bases and 3 bases, with 18 bases remaining between them.